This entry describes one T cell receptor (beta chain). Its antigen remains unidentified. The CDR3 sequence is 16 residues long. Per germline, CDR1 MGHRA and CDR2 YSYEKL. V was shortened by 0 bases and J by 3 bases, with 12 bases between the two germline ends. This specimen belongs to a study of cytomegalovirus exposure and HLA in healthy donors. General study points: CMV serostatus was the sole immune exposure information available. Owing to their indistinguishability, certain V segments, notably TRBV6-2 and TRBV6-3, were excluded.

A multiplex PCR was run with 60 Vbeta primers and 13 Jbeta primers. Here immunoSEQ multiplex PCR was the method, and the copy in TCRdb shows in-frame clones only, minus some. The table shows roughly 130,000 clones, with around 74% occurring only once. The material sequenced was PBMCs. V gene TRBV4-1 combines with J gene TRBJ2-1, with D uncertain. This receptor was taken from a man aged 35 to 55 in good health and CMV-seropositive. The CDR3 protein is CASSQDLAAIYNEQFF. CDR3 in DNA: TGCGCCAGCAGCCAAGATCTTGCGGCTATCTACAATGAGCAGTTCTTC.